This TCR beta chain is from a study of tumor-infiltrating lymphocytes in primary liver carcinoma. A constant-region primer served to make TCR beta cDNA from roughly 540 ng total RNA. Researchers made the TCR beta libraries by running three nested multiplex PCR rounds with slightly modified ARM-PCR. The opening two PCR rounds, nine to eleven cycles each, paired TRBV1-TRBV30 forward primers with a C-beta reverse primer. TCRdb called the multiplex PCR reads again in MiXCR, with one record for every CDR3 protein. The sample records hundreds of thousands of distinct CDR3 sequences, around three fifths being singletons. From germline, CDR1 is MNHNY and CDR2 SVGAGI (reference sequence). This CDR3 comprises 15 residues. V was trimmed by 6 bases and J by 5 bases, leaving 19 bases between them. Germline DNA was extracted too, while blood RNA derived from unsorted whole blood.

Sample: peripheral blood. This chain uses TRBV6-6 with TRBJ1-2, with D possibly matching TRBD1 (6 bases). This clonotype was sampled from a young woman with primary liver carcinoma and hepatitis B virus infection. Here the CDR3 reads CASREPGALRYGYTF. In DNA, the CDR3 is TGTGCCAGCAGGGAACCAGGGGCCCTTCGGTATGGCTACACCTTC.